This T cell receptor (beta chain) came from a study of T-cell reconstitution after alpha-beta-depleted transplantation in children. TCRbeta library preparation incorporated unique molecular identifiers. TCRdb used MiXCR to reprocess the PCR reads, holding one entry per CDR3 protein. The table lists 300,000 to 400,000 distinct CDR3 sequences, about an eighth of them singletons. In its sample, this clonotype was seen a few times. The V and J ends lost 5 bases and 10 bases respectively, with 23 bases between them. The germline V gene encodes CDR1 SEHNR and CDR2 FQNEAQ (reference sequence). This CDR3 is built from 15 residues.

The J gene is TRBJ1-1, the V gene TRBV7-9, with TRBD1 as a possible D gene (5 bases). The source of this sequence is a human donor who donated a stem cell graft to a child with Fanconi anemia. The source was PBMCs, collected from the stem cell graft. The CDR3 loop reads CASSPQGGTSTVAFF. CDR3 DNA sequence: TGTGCCAGCAGCCCTCAGGGAGGGACCTCTACGGTAGCTTTCTTT.